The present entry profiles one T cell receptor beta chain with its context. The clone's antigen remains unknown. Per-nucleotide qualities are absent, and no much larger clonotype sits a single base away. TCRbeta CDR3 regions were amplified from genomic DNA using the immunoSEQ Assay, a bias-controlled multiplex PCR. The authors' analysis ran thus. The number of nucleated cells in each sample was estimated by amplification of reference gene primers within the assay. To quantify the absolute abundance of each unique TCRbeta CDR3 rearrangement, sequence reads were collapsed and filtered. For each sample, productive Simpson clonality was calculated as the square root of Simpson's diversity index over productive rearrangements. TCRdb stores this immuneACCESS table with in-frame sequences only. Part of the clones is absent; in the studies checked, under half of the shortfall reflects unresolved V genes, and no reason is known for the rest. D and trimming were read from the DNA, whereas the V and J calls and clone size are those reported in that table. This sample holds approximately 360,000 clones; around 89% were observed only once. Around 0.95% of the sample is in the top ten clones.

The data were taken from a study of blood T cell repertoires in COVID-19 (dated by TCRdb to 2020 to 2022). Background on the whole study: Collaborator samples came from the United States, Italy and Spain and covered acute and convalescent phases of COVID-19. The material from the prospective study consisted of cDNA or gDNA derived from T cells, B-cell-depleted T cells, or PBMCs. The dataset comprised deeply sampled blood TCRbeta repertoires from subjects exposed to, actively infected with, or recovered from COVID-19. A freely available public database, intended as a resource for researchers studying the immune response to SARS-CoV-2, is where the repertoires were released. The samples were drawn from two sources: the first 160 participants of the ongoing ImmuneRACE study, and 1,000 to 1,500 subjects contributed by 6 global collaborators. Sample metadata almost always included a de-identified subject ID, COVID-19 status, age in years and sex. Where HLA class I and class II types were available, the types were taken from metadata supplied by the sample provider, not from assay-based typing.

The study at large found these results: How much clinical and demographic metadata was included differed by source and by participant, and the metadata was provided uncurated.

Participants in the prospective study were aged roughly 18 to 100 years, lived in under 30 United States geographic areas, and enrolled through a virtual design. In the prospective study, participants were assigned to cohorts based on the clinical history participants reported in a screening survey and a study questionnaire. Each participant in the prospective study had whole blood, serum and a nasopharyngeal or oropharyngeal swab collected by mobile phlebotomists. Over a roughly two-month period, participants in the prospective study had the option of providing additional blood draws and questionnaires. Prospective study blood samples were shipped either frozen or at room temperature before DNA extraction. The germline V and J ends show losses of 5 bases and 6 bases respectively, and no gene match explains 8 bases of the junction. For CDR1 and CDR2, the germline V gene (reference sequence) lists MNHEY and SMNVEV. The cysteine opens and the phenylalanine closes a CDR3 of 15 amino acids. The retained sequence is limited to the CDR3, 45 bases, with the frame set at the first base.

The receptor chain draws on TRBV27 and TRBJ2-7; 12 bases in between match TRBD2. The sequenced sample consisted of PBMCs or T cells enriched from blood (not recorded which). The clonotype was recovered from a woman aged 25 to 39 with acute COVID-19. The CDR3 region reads CASSLQTSGGSEQYF. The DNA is TGTGCCAGCAGTCTACAGACTAGCGGGGGTAGCGAGCAGTACTTC.